A single sample gave rise to the 15 T cell receptor beta chains below, sequenced in a study of beta chain features in type 1 diabetes. Antigens of these TCRs are unknown. cDNA synthesis used the whole RNA isolate, giving expressed TCRB sequences. Sequenced by immunoSEQ multiplex PCR; TCRdb stores in-frame clones only, minus some. The sample consists of 240,000 or so clones, about 15% of them appearing once. Study findings and constraints: In all four CD4+ subsets, TCRB CDR3 length was significantly, moderately reduced in type 1 diabetes.

The specimen sequenced was naive CD4+ T cells from blood. Receptor source: a man aged 25-45 years with type 1 diabetes.

The gene calls are TRBV15 and TRBJ2-6; tentatively, D is TRBD1 (5 bases). V dropped 5 bases and J dropped 3 bases, with 17 bases sitting between them. The CDR3 runs 17 residues. The V gene's germline CDR1 is LNHNV and CDR2 YYDKDF (reference sequence). The CDR3, as DNA: TGTGCCACCAGCCTCCAGGGCTATAGTAATGGGGCCAACGTCCTGACTTTC. Translated: CATSLQGYSNGANVLTF.

This clone turned up a few times. The V gene is TRBV6-5, the J gene TRBJ1-6, with no clear D. Between the trimmed V and J ends, which lost 6 bases and 5 bases, there was a span of 8 bases. CDR1 and CDR2 from the germline V gene are MNHEY and SVGAGI. CDR3 size: 13 residues. DNA for the CDR3: TGTGCCAGCAGGACGGGTAATAATTCACCCCTCCACTTT. It yields the protein CASRTGNNSPLHF.

This clone has only a few counts. The chain recombines TRBV5-1 with TRBJ2-5; the match to TRBD1 covers 7 bases. The CDR3 covers 14 residues. The V gene's germline CDR1 is SGHRS and CDR2 YFSETQ. The junction had 3 bases not matched to a gene; V was cut back by 0 bases and J by 4 bases. The CDR3 reads CASSLAGTAETQYF. CDR3 DNA sequence: TGCGCCAGCAGCTTGGCGGGGACAGCAGAGACCCAGTACTTC.

This rearrangement joins TRBV6-1 to TRBJ2-5; 9 bases map to TRBD1. CDR3 length: 14 residues. V trimming: 5 bases; J trimming: 4 bases; junction bases outside the gene matches: 5. Per the germline V gene, CDR1 is MNHNS and CDR2 is SASEGT. CDR3 sequence (DNA): TGTGCCAGCAGTATACAGGGGGCGGGAGAGACCCAGTACTTC. Translation: CASSIQGAGETQYF.

This clone appeared a few times. This rearrangement joins TRBV10-2 to TRBJ2-1; TRBD1 agrees at 7 bases. The length of the CDR3 is 13 residues. Per the germline V gene, CDR1 is WSHSY and CDR2 is SAAADI. V trimming: 5 bases; J trimming: 7 bases; junction bases outside the gene matches: 5. The CDR3 coding sequence is TGCGCCAGCAGTCCTACACAGGGGAATGAGCAGTTCTTC. It specifies CASSPTQGNEQFF.

V usage is TRBV10-2 and J usage is TRBJ1-1; D unresolved. The CDR3 totals 13 residues. Trimming cost V 6 bases and J 4 bases, with 12 bases left between them. Germline CDR1 WSHSY, CDR2 SAAADI. The DNA for the CDR3 is TGCGCCAGCAGGGCTATAGAGGTCACTGAAGCTTTCTTT. Its translation is CASRAIEVTEAFF.

There are a few counts of this clone. The chain couples TRBV15 to TRBJ1-1; D gene ambiguous. The CDR3 totals 12 residues. The germline gives CDR1 LNHNV, CDR2 YYDKDF (reference sequence). Trimming removed 5 bases from V and 4 bases from J, with 8 bases in between. For the CDR3, the DNA is TGTGCCACCAGCCGGGTTGCCACTGAAGCTTTCTTT. Residues: CATSRVATEAFF.

J is TRBJ1-5 and V is TRBV2; maybe TRBD1 (6 bases). Trimming took off 2 bases at V and 1 base at J, with 6 bases between the two ends. The germline CDR1 and CDR2 sequences are SNHLY and FYNNEI. The CDR3 spans 14 residues. This chain's CDR3 is CASSEQGSNQPQHF. CDR3 DNA sequence: TGTGCCAGCAGTGAACAGGGGAGCAATCAGCCCCAGCATTTT.

This clone was detected a few times. The rearrangement uses TRBV12-5 and TRBJ2-1, with 10 bases matching TRBD1. Germline values: CDR1 LGHNT, CDR2 FRNRAP. Trimming took 6 bases from V and 1 from J; bases not matched to a gene: 3. The CDR3 length is 15 residues. For the CDR3, the DNA is TGTGCTAGTGGGCAGGGACAGGGGTCCTACAATGAGCAGTTCTTC. Translating it yields CASGQGQGSYNEQFF.

This clone has just a few counts. This sequence joins TRBV5-1 and TRBJ2-1, with 7 bases aligning to TRBD1. The CDR3 consists of 13 residues. The germline V gene has CDR1 SGHRS and CDR2 YFSETQ. V gave up 4 bases and J gave up 8 bases; unmatched junction bases: 6. The CDR3 DNA follows: TGCGCCAGCAGCGTTGACAGGGCGGATGAGCAGTTCTTC. It encodes CASSVDRADEQFF.

This clone occurred a few times. A read error may produce the germline difference seen at one junction end. The rearrangement uses TRBV5-6 and TRBJ1-1; weak D call: TRBD1 (5 bases). This CDR3 contains 13 residues. In germline, CDR1 is SGHDT, CDR2 YYEEEE. The CDR3 DNA follows: TGTGCCAGCAGGTTGGGGTTCGGGGGTGAAGCTTTCTTT. It yields the protein CASRLGFGGEAFF.

Only one count was recorded for this clone. This chain uses TRBV27 with TRBJ2-3; tentatively, D is TRBD2 (5 bases). Germline V CDR1 and CDR2: MNHEY, SMNVEV (reference sequence). V lost 6 bases, J lost 0 bases, and 10 bases lay in between. This CDR3 has 14 residues. CDR3 DNA: TGTGCCAGCAGAGACTACTCTAGCACAGATACGCAGTATTTT. Its translation: CASRDYSSTDTQYF.

The chain uses TRBV19 and TRBJ1-1; unclear D gene. This CDR3 is 15 amino acids long. The germline V gene encodes CDR1 LNHDA and CDR2 SQIVND (reference sequence). Trimming removed 7 bases from V and 1 base from J, with 16 bases in between. This CDR3 reads CASTPRISPNTEAFF. The CDR3 DNA sequence: TGTGCCAGTACCCCGAGGATCAGCCCGAACACTGAAGCTTTCTTT.

The chain carries TRBV19 and TRBJ2-1; the D is unclear. CDR1 is LNHDA and CDR2 is SQIVND in the germline V gene (reference sequence). This CDR3 has 14 residues. V lost 7 bases and J lost 6, with 16 bases in between. CDR3 region: CASKSLGSSNEQFF. CDR3 DNA sequence: TGTGCCAGTAAGTCCTTGGGCAGCAGCAATGAGCAGTTCTTC. The full variable domain, rest sourced from reference TRBV19 and TRBJ2-1, is DGGITQSPKYLFRKEGQNVTLSCEQNLNHDAMYWYRQDPGQGLRLIYYSQIVNDFQKGDIAEGYSVSREKKESFPLTVTSAQKNPTAFYLCASKSLGSSNEQFFGPGTRLTVL.

This clone has more than one count but fewer than ten. The V call is TRBV18, the J call TRBJ1-1; D is undetermined. The V gene lost 6 bases and the J gene lost 6 bases, with 17 bases spanning the gap. Germline loops: CDR1 KGHSH, CDR2 LQKENI. This CDR3 has 14 amino acids. The CDR3 DNA sequence: TGTGCCAGCTCGAAAAGGGAGGGTGGATCTGAAGCTTTCTTT. Protein product: CASSKREGGSEAFF.